This TCR beta chain comes out of a study of blood T cell repertoires in COVID-19. Profiling relied on immunoSEQ multiplex PCR, and the TCRdb table lists in-frame clones only, not all of them. The repertoire holds 110,000 to 150,000 clones, 70% to 90% seen once, with around 5% in the top ten. V lost 5 bases, J lost 7 bases, and 15 bases lay in between. This CDR3 comprises 14 residues. Looked up from germline, CDR1 is SGHTA and CDR2 is FQGNSA. The chain carries TRBV7-2 and TRBJ1-5, with D perhaps matching TRBD1 (5 bases). The receptor was derived from a woman aged 45-65 years with acute or convalescent COVID-19. Sequencing was performed on peripheral blood. CDR3 in DNA: TGTGCCAGCAGCCATAGGGGCCTTGGACAGCCCCAGCATTTT. Protein: CASSHRGLGQPQHF.